One TCR beta chain is described in this entry. The CDR3 runs to 16 residues. Germline CDR1 reads SGHVS; CDR2 reads FQNEAQ. Trimming took off 4 bases at V and 2 bases at J, with 15 bases between the two ends. The sample belongs to a study of blood T cell repertoires in COVID-19. Overall study context: T cells, B-cell-depleted T cells, or PBMCs supplied cDNA or gDNA.

The repertoire was sequenced with immunoSEQ multiplex PCR; TCRdb's copy has only in-frame clones and lacks some. The sample contains around 300,000 clones, 70% to 90% of which appear only once. The clonotype originates from a woman aged 25 to 39 who had recovered from COVID-19. V usage is TRBV7-8 and J usage is TRBJ1-5, with D maybe TRBD1 (6 bases). Sequencing input: PBMCs or T cells enriched from blood (not recorded which). The CDR3 DNA reads TGTGCCAGCAGCTCCATGACCAGGGGCGGCAATCAGCCCCAGCATTTT. It encodes CASSSMTRGGNQPQHF.